The clone carrying this T cell receptor beta chain was detected a few times. Its antigen is unknown. The CDR3 consists of 17 residues. J was trimmed by 0 bases and V by 2 bases; bases with no gene match: 7. The data derive from a study of CD8 T cells in ankylosing spondylitis. Whole-study results and caveats: From matched ankylosing spondylitis synovial fluid, disease-linked clones were reportedly recovered at significantly enriched levels.

TCRdb re-analysed the 5' RACE reads in MiXCR, keeping a single row per CDR3 protein. This sample carries some 350,000 distinct CDR3 sequences, around 15% of them seen once, and the ten largest clones take around 1%. The chain combines TRBV12-3 or TRBV12-4 with TRBJ2-1; 7 bases map to TRBD2. Sequenced sample: blood, either unsorted or a sorted T cell fraction (not recorded which). The sequence came from a male donor with ankylosing spondylitis or in good health (not recorded which). As DNA, the CDR3 is TGTGCCAGCAGTTTACCGGCTAGCGGAACCTCCTACAATGAGCAGTTCTTC. Protein sequence: CASSLPASGTSYNEQFF.